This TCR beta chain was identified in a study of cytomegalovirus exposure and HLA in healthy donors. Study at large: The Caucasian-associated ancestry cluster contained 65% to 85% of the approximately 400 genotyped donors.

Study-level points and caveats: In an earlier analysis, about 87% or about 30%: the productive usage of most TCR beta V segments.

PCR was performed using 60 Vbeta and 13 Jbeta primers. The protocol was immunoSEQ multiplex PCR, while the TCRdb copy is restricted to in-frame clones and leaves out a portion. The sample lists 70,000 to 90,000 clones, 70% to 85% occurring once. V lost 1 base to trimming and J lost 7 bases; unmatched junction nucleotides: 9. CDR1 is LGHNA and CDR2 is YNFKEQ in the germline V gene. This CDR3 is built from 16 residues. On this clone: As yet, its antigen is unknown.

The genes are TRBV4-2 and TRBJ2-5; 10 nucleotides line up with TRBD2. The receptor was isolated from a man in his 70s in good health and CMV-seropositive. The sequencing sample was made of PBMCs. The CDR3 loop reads CASSQGTLAGKGTQYF. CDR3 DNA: TGTGCCAGCAGCCAAGGCACACTAGCGGGAAAGGGGACCCAGTACTTC.